Each of the 18 T cell receptor beta chains below was sequenced from the same sample in a study of cytomegalovirus exposure and HLA in healthy donors. The study ran its PCR with 60 Vbeta and 13 Jbeta primers. Clones were read by immunoSEQ multiplex PCR, and TCRdb kept only the in-frame ones, dropping some. The sample carries 150,000 to 200,000 clones, about 80% recorded once. Sequencing used PBMCs. These receptors came from a woman aged 40 to 50 in good health and CMV-seronegative.

The chain links TRBV20-1 to TRBJ2-3; D may be TRBD2 (5 bases). Germline-derived CDR1 and CDR2 are DFQATT and SNEGSKA (reference sequence). The V gene lost 6 bases and the J gene lost 10 bases, with 14 bases spanning the gap. There are 11 residues in the CDR3. The CDR3: CSAEVVPSQYF. DNA for the CDR3: TGCAGTGCGGAGGTTGTTCCCTCGCAGTATTTT.

The chain is built from TRBV30 and TRBJ1-1; TRBD1 might be the D (5 bases). CDR1 GTSNPN and CDR2 SVGIG come from the germline V gene (reference sequence). The CDR3 has 13 amino acids. V was trimmed by 0 bases and J by 7 bases, leaving 12 bases between them. The CDR3 DNA sequence: TGTGCCTGGAGTGTCCTGCATGACAGTGAAGCTTTCTTT. This encodes CAWSVLHDSEAFF.

V and J are TRBV11-3 and TRBJ2-1, with TRBD1 matching 7 bases. The V gene end was trimmed by 5 bases and the J gene end by 1 base; junction bases not matched to a gene: 5. This CDR3 spans 15 amino acids. CDR1 and CDR2 from the germline V gene are SGHNT and YENEEA. CDR3 DNA: TGTGCCAGCAGCCGTCGGGACAGTTCCTACAATGAGCAGTTCTTC. Translated, it gives CASSRRDSSYNEQFF.

The chain combines TRBV18 with TRBJ2-7; no definite D call. The CDR3 contains 13 residues. Germline V gives CDR1 KGHSH, CDR2 LQKENI. Trimming took 5 bases from V and 4 from J, leaving 12 bases between them. The CDR3 spells CASSSKFRYEQYV. In nucleotides, the CDR3 is TGTGCCAGCTCATCGAAGTTCAGGTACGAGCAGTACGTC.

The chain recombines TRBV27 with TRBJ1-6; tentative D call: TRBD1 (5 bases). The V end lost 4 bases, the J end lost 7 bases, and 11 bases lay between the germline ends. This CDR3 region has 14 residues. Germline loops: CDR1 MNHEY, CDR2 SMNVEV (reference sequence). The CDR3 nucleotides are TGTGCCAGCAGTTCCAGGGAAGGAAATTCACCCCTCCACTTT. This gives the protein CASSSREGNSPLHF.

The V gene is TRBV27, the J gene TRBJ2-7, with TRBD1 identical over 9 bases. With V trimmed by 3 bases and J by 9 bases, 12 bases remained unmatched. The CDR3 covers 15 residues. CDR1 and CDR2 (germline): MNHEY, SMNVEV (reference sequence). Here the CDR3 DNA reads TGTGCCAGCAGTTTTTCTGGGACAGGGTTAGTGGGGCAGTACTTC. Protein product: CASSFSGTGLVGQYF.

The V gene is TRBV4-3, the J gene TRBJ2-5; D is possibly TRBD2 (5 bases). V gave up 1 base and J gave up 4 bases, with 10 bases separating them. The CDR3 is 14 amino acids. CDR1 LGHNA and CDR2 YSLEER come from the germline V gene. CDR3 residues: CASSQGGGPETQYF. In nucleotides, the CDR3 is TGCGCCAGCAGCCAAGGCGGCGGGCCAGAGACCCAGTACTTC.

The chain joins TRBV7-9 to TRBJ2-7; 11 positions match TRBD2. The germline V gene encodes CDR1 SEHNR and CDR2 FQNEAQ (reference sequence). The CDR3 sequence is 14 residues long. With V trimmed by 4 bases and J by 3 bases, 2 bases remained unmatched. Here the CDR3 DNA reads TGTGCCAGCAGCTCTAGCGGGAGGTACTACGAGCAGTACTTC. Translation gives CASSSSGRYYEQYF.

This clone was observed a few times. This chain links TRBV5-1 with TRBJ1-3; no firm D call. V lost 4 bases, J lost 4 bases, and 9 bases lay in between. The V gene's germline CDR1 is SGHRS and CDR2 YFSETQ. The CDR3 covers 13 residues. CDR3 region: CASSTETGNTIYF. The DNA of the CDR3 is TGCGCCAGCAGCACCGAGACAGGAAACACCATATATTTT.

This clone was detected a few times. The chain links TRBV18 to TRBJ1-2, with 8 nucleotides matching TRBD1. The CDR3 runs 13 residues. V shed 4 bases, J shed 3 bases, and the junction held 1 base outside the gene matches. Germline assignment: CDR1 KGHSH and CDR2 LQKENI. CDR3 sequence (DNA): TGTGCCAGCTCACTGGACAGGGACTATGGCTACACCTTC. Its protein is CASSLDRDYGYTF.

The chain employs TRBV11-2 and TRBJ1-5; 11 nucleotides match TRBD1. V lost 5 bases and J lost 7; bases outside the gene matches: 4. CDR1 is SGHAT and CDR2 is FQNNGV in the germline V gene. The CDR3 spans 14 residues. The CDR3 nucleotides are TGTGCCAGCAGCCCCGGGACAGGGGGGCAGCCCCAGCATTTT. It encodes CASSPGTGGQPQHF.

The rearrangement links TRBV19 to TRBJ2-3; the D gene is possibly TRBD1 (5 bases). This CDR3 comprises 16 residues. Trimming pared 2 bases from V and 4 bases from J, leaving 16 bases between. Germline V lookup: CDR1 LNHDA, CDR2 SQIVND (reference sequence). Here the CDR3 reads CASSIIQDFGADTQYF. CDR3 nucleotides: TGTGCCAGTAGTATAATACAGGATTTTGGCGCAGATACGCAGTATTTT.

The rearrangement links TRBV5-5 to TRBJ2-7, with a possible D match to TRBD2 (5 bases). The germline V gene has CDR1 SGHKS and CDR2 YYEKEE (reference sequence). The CDR3 is 16 residues long. The V gene lost 3 bases and the J gene lost 5 bases, with 21 bases spanning the gap. The CDR3 sequence is CASSSDPGISLNEQYF. For the CDR3, the DNA is TGTGCCAGCAGCTCGGATCCCGGGATCTCGCTAAACGAGCAGTACTTC.

The chain carries TRBV18 and TRBJ2-5; a weak D match, TRBD1 (6 bases). With the DNA end fitting TRBJ2-7 better, the J assignment may be wrong. This CDR3 spans 14 amino acids. Germline CDR1 KGHSH, CDR2 LQKENI. CDR3 coding DNA: TGTGCCAGCTCTCAACAGGGCACCTCCTACGAGCAGTACTTC. This gives the protein CASSQQGTSYEQYF.

The CDR3 region has the DNA TGTGCCAGCAGTGCCTACAGCCTTTATAGCAATCAGCCCCAGCATTTT. Residues: CASSAYSLYSNQPQHF. V gene TRBV27 combines with J gene TRBJ1-5; D not certain. V was cut by 5 bases and J by 0 bases, with 14 bases left in between. The CDR3 contains 16 residues. Germline V gene data show CDR1 as MNHEY and CDR2 as SMNVEV (reference sequence).

CDR3 bases: TGTGCCTGGAGTGGGGGGGGCAGCAGCTACACCTTC. It encodes CAWSGGGSSYTF. The J gene is TRBJ1-2, the V gene TRBV30; D might be TRBD1 (6 bases). Looked up from germline, CDR1 is GTSNPN and CDR2 is SVGIG (reference sequence). Trimming cost V 1 base and J 9 bases, with 12 bases left between them. The CDR3 length is 12 residues.

V is TRBV6-5 and J is TRBJ1-1; D gene ambiguous. Trimming removed 5 bases from V and 4 bases from J, with 14 bases in between. Per the germline V gene, CDR1 is MNHEY and CDR2 is SVGAGI. CDR3 length: 14 residues. This CDR3 is CASSAGVRGTEAFF. In nucleotides, the CDR3 is TGTGCCAGCAGTGCCGGTGTACGCGGCACTGAAGCTTTCTTT.

This clone was seen a few times. The V call is TRBV16, the J call TRBJ1-5; TRBD1 agrees at 9 bases. The length of the CDR3 is 17 residues. The germline CDR1 and CDR2 sequences are KGHSY and FQNENV. V was clipped by 3 bases and J by 5 bases; unmatched bases: 11. Here the CDR3 reads CASSQSGQGSPYQPQHF. The CDR3 region has the DNA TGTGCCAGCAGCCAGTCTGGACAGGGGAGTCCCTATCAGCCCCAGCATTTT.